This T cell receptor beta chain was identified in a study of T-cell reconstitution after alpha-beta-depleted transplantation in children. V lost 1 base, J lost 0 bases, and 7 bases lay in between. Germline V CDR1 and CDR2: SNHLY, FYNNEI. CDR3 size: 14 residues. The library targeted TCRbeta and was prepared with unique molecular identifiers. TCRdb redid the calling of the PCR reads with MiXCR, one entry per CDR3 protein. The sample lists around 450,000 distinct CDR3 sequences; under 12% were seen once. A word on this clonotype: Its cognate antigen is unknown.

Points from the study as a whole: Alpha-beta T cells about two months after transplant reportedly derived from several hundred expanded graft clones. Some patients showed high day-60 TCRbeta diversity, which derived from surviving recipient T cells and thymic progenitors. Newly produced T cells mostly accounted for T-cell counts and diversity one year post-transplant.

The chain uses TRBV2 and TRBJ2-7; weak D call: TRBD2 (5 bases). The receptor's source is a child aged 2 to 10 with inherited bone marrow failure, due to receive a stem cell transplant. The sequencing here drew on PBMCs, taken before TCRalphabeta/CD19-depleted stem cell transplant. DNA of the CDR3: TGTGCCAGCAGTGAAGTCGGGATCTCCTACGAGCAGTACTTC. This codes for CASSEVGISYEQYF.